This T cell receptor (beta chain) was sequenced in a study of CD8+ T cells in alopecia areata. Study summary: Graft recipients were roughly 6-11-week-old female C3H/HeJ mice, and donor skin originated from roughly 6-13-month-old C3H/HeJ mice with spontaneous alopecia.

Sorting of pooled cutaneous lymph node cells used CD4, CD8alpha, NKG2D, NKG2ACE and other markers. Sequencing used cDNA as its template, made by extracting RNA and reverse transcribing it. The method was immunoSEQ multiplex PCR; TCRdb's version includes in-frame clones alone and lacks a portion of them. This set yields 200,000 to 300,000 clones and no singletons; the top ten hold around 1.2%. Study findings and constraints: TCRs were shared less clearly across patients than in mice, possibly for HLA-related reasons. Normal-skin resident alphabeta T cells also appear among scalp sample sequences. Affected scalp, especially in alopecia totalis/universalis, had a higher clonality than normal scalp did.

The V gene's germline CDR1 is NSHNY and CDR2 SYGAGN. The V and J ends lost 9 bases and 0 bases respectively, with 12 bases between them. The CDR3 runs 13 residues. The sample holds a few counts of this clone. Its target is unknown. The gene names given are mouse names. The CDR3 is cut off 4 residues early in the read; its end comes from the germline J gene. Source material: CD4+ T cells sorted from a lymph node. This TCR derives from a C3H/HeJ mouse with alopecia areata. This strain's MHC haplotype is H2-k. This sequence joins TRBV13-1 and TRBJ1-1; D is possibly TRBD1 (6 bases). The part of the CDR3 DNA that was read is TGTGCCACTCCGGGACAAGCAAACACA. Translated: CATPGQANT. The full CDR3 is CATPGQANTEVFF.